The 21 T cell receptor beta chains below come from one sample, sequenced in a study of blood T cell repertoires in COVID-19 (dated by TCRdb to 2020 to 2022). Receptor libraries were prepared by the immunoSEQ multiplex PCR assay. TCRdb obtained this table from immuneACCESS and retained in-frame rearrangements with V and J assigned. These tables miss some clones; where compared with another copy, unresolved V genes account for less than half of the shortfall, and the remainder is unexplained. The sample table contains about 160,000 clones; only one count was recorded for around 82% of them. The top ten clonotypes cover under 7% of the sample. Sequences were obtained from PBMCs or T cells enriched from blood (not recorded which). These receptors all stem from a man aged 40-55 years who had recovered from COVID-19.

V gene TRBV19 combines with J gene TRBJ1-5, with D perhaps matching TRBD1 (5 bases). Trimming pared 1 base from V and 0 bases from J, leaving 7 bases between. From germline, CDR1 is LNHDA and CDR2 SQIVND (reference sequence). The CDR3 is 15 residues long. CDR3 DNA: TGTGCCAGTAGTATAGGACAGATTAGCAATCAGCCCCAGCATTTT. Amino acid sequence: CASSIGQISNQPQHF. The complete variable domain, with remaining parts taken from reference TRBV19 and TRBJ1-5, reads DGGITQSPKYLFRKEGQNVTLSCEQNLNHDAMYWYRQDPGQGLRLIYYSQIVNDFQKGDIAEGYSVSREKKESFPLTVTSAQKNPTAFYLCASSIGQISNQPQHFGDGTRLSIL.

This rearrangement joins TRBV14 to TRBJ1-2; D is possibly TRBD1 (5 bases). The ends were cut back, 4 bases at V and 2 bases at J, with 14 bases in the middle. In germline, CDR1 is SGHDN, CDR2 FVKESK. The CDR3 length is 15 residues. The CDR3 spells CASSPLGGANYGYTF. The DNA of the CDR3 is TGTGCCAGCAGCCCCCTCGGAGGGGCAAACTATGGCTACACCTTC.

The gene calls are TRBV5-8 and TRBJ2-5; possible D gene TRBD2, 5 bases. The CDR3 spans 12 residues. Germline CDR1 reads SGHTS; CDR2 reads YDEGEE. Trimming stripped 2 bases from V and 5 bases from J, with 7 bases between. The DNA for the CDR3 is TGTGCCAGCAGCTTAAGCGGCGAGACCCAGTACTTC. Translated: CASSLSGETQYF. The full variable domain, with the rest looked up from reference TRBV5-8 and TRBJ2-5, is EAGVTQSPTHLIKTRGQQATLRCSPISGHTSVYWYQQALGLGLQFLLWYDEGEERNRGNFPPRFSGRQFPNYSSELNVNALELEDSALYLCASSLSGETQYFGPGTRLLVL.

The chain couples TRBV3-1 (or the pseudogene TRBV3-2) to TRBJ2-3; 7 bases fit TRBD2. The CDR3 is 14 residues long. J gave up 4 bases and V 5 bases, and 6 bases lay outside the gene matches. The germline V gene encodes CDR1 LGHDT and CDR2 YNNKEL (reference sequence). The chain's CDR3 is CASSFAGVADTQYF. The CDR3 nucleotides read TGTGCCAGCAGCTTCGCGGGGGTGGCAGATACGCAGTATTTT.

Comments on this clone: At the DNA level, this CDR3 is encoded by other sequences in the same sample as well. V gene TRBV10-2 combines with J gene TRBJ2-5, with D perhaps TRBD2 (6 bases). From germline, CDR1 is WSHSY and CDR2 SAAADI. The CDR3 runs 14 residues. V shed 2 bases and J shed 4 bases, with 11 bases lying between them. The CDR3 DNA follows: TGCGCCAGCAGTGAGGGGGGACTCCGAGAGACCCAGTACTTC. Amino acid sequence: CASSEGGLRETQYF.

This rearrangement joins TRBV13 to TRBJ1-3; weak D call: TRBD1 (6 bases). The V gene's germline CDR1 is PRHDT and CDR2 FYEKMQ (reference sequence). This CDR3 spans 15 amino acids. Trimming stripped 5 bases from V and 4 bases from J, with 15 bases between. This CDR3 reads CASSPPRGQGNTIYF. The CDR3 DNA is TGTGCCAGCAGCCCCCCGCGGGGGCAAGGAAACACCATATATTTT.

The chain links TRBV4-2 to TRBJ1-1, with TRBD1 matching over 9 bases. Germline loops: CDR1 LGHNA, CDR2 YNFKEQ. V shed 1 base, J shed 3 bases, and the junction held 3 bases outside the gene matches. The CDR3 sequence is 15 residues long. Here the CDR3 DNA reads TGTGCCAGCAGCCAAGCTACAGGGGGCTACACTGAAGCTTTCTTT. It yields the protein CASSQATGGYTEAFF.

In nucleotides, the CDR3 is TGTGCCAGCAGTGCTAGGGGTACCCGCAATGAAAAACTGTTTTTT. This codes for CASSARGTRNEKLFF. This chain links TRBV27 with TRBJ1-4; weak D call: TRBD1 (5 bases). The CDR3 totals 15 residues. With 5 bases removed from V and 5 bases from J, the gap between germline ends came to 15 bases. Germline assignment: CDR1 MNHEY and CDR2 SMNVEV (reference sequence).

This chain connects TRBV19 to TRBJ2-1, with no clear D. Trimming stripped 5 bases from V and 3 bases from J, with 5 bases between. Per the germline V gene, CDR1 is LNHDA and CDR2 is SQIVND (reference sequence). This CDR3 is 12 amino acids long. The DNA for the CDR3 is TGTGCCAGTAGTTCTTACTACAATGAGCAGTTCTTC. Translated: CASSSYYNEQFF.

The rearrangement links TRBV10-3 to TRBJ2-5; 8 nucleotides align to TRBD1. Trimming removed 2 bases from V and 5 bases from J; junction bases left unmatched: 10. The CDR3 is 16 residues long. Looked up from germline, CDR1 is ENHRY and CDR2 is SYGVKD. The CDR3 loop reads CAISEGSGGAGETQYF. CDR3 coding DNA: TGTGCCATCAGTGAGGGATCAGGGGGCGCGGGGGAGACCCAGTACTTC.

The CDR3 nucleotides are TGTGCCAGCAGGACTAGCGGGGGGGTAAATGAGCAGTTCTTC. It specifies CASRTSGGVNEQFF. The chain couples TRBV2 to TRBJ2-1; 14 positions match TRBD2. Germline V lookup: CDR1 SNHLY, CDR2 FYNNEI. The V gene end was trimmed by 6 bases and the J gene end by 7 bases; junction bases not matched to a gene: 2. The CDR3 contains 14 residues.

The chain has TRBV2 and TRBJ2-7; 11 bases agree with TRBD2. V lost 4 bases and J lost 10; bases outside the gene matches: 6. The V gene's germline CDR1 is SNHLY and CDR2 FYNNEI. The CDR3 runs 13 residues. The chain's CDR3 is CASSASGGKQQYV. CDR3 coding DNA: TGTGCCAGCAGTGCTAGCGGGGGGAAGCAACAGTACGTC.

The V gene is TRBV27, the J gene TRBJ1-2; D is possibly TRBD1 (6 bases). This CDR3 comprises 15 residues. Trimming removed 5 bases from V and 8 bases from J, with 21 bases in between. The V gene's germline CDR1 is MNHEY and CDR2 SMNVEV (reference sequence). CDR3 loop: CASSPQDRWRYGYTF. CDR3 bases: TGTGCCAGCAGTCCCCAGGACAGATGGAGGTACGGCTACACCTTC.

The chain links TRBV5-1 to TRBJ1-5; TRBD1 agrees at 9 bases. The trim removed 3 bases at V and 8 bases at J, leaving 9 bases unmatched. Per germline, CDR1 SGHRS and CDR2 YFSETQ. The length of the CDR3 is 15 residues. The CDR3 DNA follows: TGCGCCAGCAGCTGGACAGGGGCCAGTCAAGAGCCCCAGCATTTT. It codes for CASSWTGASQEPQHF.

CDR3 DNA: TGTGCCAGCAGCCAAGTACCAGGGGAGGGGTACGAGCAGTACTTC. Its protein is CASSQVPGEGYEQYF. The V gene is TRBV3-1 (or the pseudogene TRBV3-2), the J gene TRBJ2-7, with D maybe TRBD2 (7 bases). V was trimmed by 1 base and J by 4 bases, leaving 14 bases between them. The CDR3 contains 15 residues. Germline CDR1 LGHDT, CDR2 YNNKEL (reference sequence).

CDR3 bases: TGCAGCGTTAATTACGGGGTAGGAGAGACCCAGTACTTC. It translates to CSVNYGVGETQYF. The rearrangement joins TRBV29-1 to TRBJ2-5; possible D gene TRBD2, 5 bases. CDR1 SQVTM and CDR2 ANQGSEA come from the germline V gene. The CDR3 has 13 amino acids. V dropped 5 bases and J dropped 4 bases, with 14 bases sitting between them.

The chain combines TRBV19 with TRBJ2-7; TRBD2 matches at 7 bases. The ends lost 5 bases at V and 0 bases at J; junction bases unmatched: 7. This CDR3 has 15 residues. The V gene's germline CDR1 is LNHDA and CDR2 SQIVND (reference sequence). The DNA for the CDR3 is TGTGCCAGTAGTCACCCCGGGGGGAGCTCCTACGAGCAGTACTTC. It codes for CASSHPGGSSYEQYF.

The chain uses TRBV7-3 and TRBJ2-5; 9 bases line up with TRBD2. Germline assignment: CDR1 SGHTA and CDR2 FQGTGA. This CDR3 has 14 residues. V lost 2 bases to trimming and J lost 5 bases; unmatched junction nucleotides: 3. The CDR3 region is CASSLLAGLETQYF. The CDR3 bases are TGTGCCAGCAGCTTACTAGCGGGGTTGGAGACCCAGTACTTC.

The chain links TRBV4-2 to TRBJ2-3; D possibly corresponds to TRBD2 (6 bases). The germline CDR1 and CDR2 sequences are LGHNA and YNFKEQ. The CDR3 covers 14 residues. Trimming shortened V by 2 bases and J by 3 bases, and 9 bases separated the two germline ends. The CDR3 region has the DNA TGTGCCAGCAGCCAAAAACTAGCAACAGATACGCAGTATTTT. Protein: CASSQKLATDTQYF.

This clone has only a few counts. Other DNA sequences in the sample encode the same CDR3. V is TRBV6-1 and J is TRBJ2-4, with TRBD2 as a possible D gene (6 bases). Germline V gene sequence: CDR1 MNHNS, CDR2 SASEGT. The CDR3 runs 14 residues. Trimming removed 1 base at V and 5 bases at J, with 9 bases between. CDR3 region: CASSEVGGQNIQYF. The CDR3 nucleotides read TGTGCCAGCAGTGAAGTCGGGGGTCAAAACATTCAGTACTTC.

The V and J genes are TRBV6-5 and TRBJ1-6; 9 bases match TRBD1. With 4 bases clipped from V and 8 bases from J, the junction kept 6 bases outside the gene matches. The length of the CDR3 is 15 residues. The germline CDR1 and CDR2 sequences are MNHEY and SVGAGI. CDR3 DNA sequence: TGTGCCAGCAGTTTAATGGGACAGGGAGATTCACCCCTCCACTTT. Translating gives CASSLMGQGDSPLHF.